A few counts support the clone carrying this T cell receptor (beta chain). Library preparation (for TCRbeta) was performed with unique molecular identifiers. TCRdb reprocessed the PCR reads via MiXCR and lists one record per CDR3 protein. This sample has roughly 300,000 distinct CDR3 sequences, with 9.9% found just once. These data come from a study of T-cell reconstitution after alpha-beta-depleted transplantation in children. The input for sequencing was PBMCs from the stem cell graft donor, taken from the stem cell graft. This TCR was recovered from a human donor who donated a stem cell graft to a child with SCID.

CDR3 bases: TGTGCCAGCAGCTTAGAGGACAGGGGTTTCCGGGGGGGCACAGATACGCAGTATTTT. Protein sequence: CASSLEDRGFRGGTDTQYF. This sequence joins TRBV7-6 and TRBJ2-3, with 9 positions matching TRBD1. Germline V gene data show CDR1 as SGHVS and CDR2 as FNYEAQ. After removal of 1 base from V and 1 base from J, the junction contained 12 bases not matched to a gene. This CDR3 region has 19 residues.